Sequencing of this TCR beta chain was carried out in a study of shared clonotypes between healthy human individuals. Trimming shortened V by 3 bases and J by 2 bases, and 11 bases separated the two germline ends. The CDR3 length is 14 residues. Germline V CDR1 and CDR2: MNHNS, SASEGT. With respect to this clone: One base separates it from a far larger clone, so it is likely a read error. Within the sample, other DNA sequences also encode this same CDR3.

Every subset had its genomic DNA shared out evenly among several immunoSEQ plates. Assay: immunoSEQ multiplex PCR; the TCRdb copy retains only in-frame clones and omits some. The sample holds just under 95,000 clones, 68% seen once. Sequenced sample: memory CD8+ T cells sorted from blood. As for subset: CD45RO+ cells pooled with CCR7-negative TemRA cells. The V gene is TRBV6-1, the J gene TRBJ2-7, with D perhaps given as TRBD1 or TRBD2 (7 bases each). This clonotype was sampled from a man aged 25-40 years in good health. CDR3 loop: CASSDRGGPYEQYF. The CDR3 region has the DNA TGTGCCAGCAGTGACAGGGGGGGCCCCTACGAGCAGTACTTC.